The T cell receptor (beta chain) under discussion was sequenced for a study of regulatory T cells in long-lasting Graves disease (dated by TCRdb to the early 2020s). With respect to the entire study: Persistent Graves' disease was defined as antithyroid drug treatment for over 5 years with persistently positive TSH receptor autoantibodies. Persistent Graves' disease patients were compared with newly diagnosed Graves' disease patients by peripheral blood TCR sequencing and RNA sequencing. The study was registered as a clinical trial and conducted in China. A total of roughly 35 samples underwent TCR sequencing, from 13 patients with persistent Graves' disease and 20 patients with newly diagnosed Graves' disease. On average, persistent Graves' disease patients in the clinical cohort had been on antithyroid drugs for about 10 years. The full study reports these points: Only the TCR beta chain was sequenced and analyzed. Because the primary lesion, thyroid tissue, could not be accessed, the study looked at peripheral blood alone. More public clonotypes were shared among persistent patients (2,741) than among newly diagnosed patients (more than 950). The small sample size was acknowledged by the authors as a limitation that may reduce accuracy. Persistent disease showed preferential use of TRBV28, TRBJ1-2 and TRBJ2-5, whereas newly diagnosed disease favored TRBV20-1 and TRBJ2-1. Lower TCR Shannon entropy and fewer highly expanded clones were observed in persistent Graves' disease patients than in newly diagnosed patients, which suggested clonal expansion.

There are 13 amino acids in the CDR3, from cysteine to phenylalanine inclusive. Left in the record is the CDR3 DNA by itself, 39 bases read in frame from the first base. The germline V gene gives CDR1 as SGHDN and CDR2 as FVKESK. V is cut by 3 bases and J by 7 bases, and the space between the germline ends is 12 bases. The library was obtained by multiplex PCR. TCRdb lists the instrument as Illumina HiSeq 4000. iRepertoire HTBI primers and Arm-PCR amplification of CDR3 regions were used to construct TCR beta libraries. Before sequencing, the PCR products went through gel purification. In the paper's pipeline: A total of under 80 TRBV and approximately 13 TRBJ segments were identified across samples and were used for gene usage analysis of CDR3 amino acid clonotypes. Filtered high-quality paired reads were merged into contigs using COPE and FqMerger. BLAST was used to align contigs to IMGT TRBV, TRBD and TRBJ reference genes, and CDR3 was defined according to IMGT. Clonotypes above 0.1% frequency were classified as highly expanded clones. Shannon entropy was used to measure repertoire diversity, and the Gini coefficient was used to measure V-J evenness. A clonotype was considered public if more than one individual shared it. TCRdb reran the public reads through fastp at Q25 and MiXCR, keeping productive beta chains. Entries that share a CDR3 protein sequence are merged under the most common genes and DNA. These V and J calls rely on TCRdb rather than the paper's analysis. In all, the sample holds some 430,000 distinct CDR3 sequences, and roughly 21% of those were seen once. Together, the top ten hold roughly 7% of the sample.

On this clonotype itself: Its antigen is not yet known. The sample holds no much larger clone one base away, and base qualities are not on file.

According to the study, the label for this sample's time point signals: persistent/refractory GD, antithyroid drugs over 5 years with positive TRAb. For both TCR sequencing and RNA sequencing, RNA was extracted from PBMCs using TRIzol. Graves' disease was diagnosed according to American Thyroid Association guidelines. Patients for the study were recruited at an endocrinology department in Xi'an, China. From each patient, 7.5 to 10 milliliters of peripheral blood was collected into an EDTA anticoagulant tube. Ficoll Paque Plus density gradient separation was used to isolate PBMCs, and no further T cell sorting was done. RNA quality was checked with an Agilent 2100 Bioanalyzer and agarose gel, and concentration with a NanoDrop 2000.

This receptor chain uses TRBV14 and TRBJ2-5; perhaps TRBD2 is the D gene, with 5 bases matching. The TCR comes from a female donor with Graves disease. The sequencing here drew on peripheral blood mononuclear cells (PBMCs), taken when the disease was refractory, from a patient treated with antithyroid drugs. The DNA reads TGTGCCAGCAGCCAGGCAGTACGGGGGACCCAGTACTTC. Translated, it gives CASSQAVRGTQYF.